The sample holds a few counts of the clone carrying this T cell receptor beta chain. In germline, CDR1 is SGHRS, CDR2 YFSETQ. The CDR3 extends over 13 amino acids. V shed 2 bases and J shed 1 base, with 6 bases lying between them. TCRdb called the RT-PCR reads again in MiXCR, with one record for every CDR3 protein. This sample has 550,000 to 750,000 distinct CDR3 sequences; 14% occur once, and the top ten carry roughly 3.9%. V is TRBV5-1 and J is TRBJ1-2; no clear D. The clonotype was recovered from a female donor in good health, serving as a healthy control. The sample was memory CD4+ T cells from blood. This CDR3 is CASSFESNYGYTF. The CDR3 DNA reads TGCGCCAGCAGCTTCGAGAGTAACTATGGCTACACCTTC.